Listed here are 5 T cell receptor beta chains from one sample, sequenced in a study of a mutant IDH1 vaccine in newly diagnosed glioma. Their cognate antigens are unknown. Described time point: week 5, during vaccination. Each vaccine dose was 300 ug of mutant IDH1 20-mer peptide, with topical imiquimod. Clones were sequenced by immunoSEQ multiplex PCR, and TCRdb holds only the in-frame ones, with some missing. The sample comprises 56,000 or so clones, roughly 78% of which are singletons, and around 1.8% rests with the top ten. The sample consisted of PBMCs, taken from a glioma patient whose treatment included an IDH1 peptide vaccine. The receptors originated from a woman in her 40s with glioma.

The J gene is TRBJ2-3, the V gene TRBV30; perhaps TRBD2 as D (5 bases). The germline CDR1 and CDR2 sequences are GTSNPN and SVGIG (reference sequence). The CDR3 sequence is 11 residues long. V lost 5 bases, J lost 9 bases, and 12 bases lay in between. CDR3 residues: CAWGPTGTQYF. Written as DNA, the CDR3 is TGTGCCTGGGGACCCACGGGGACGCAGTATTTT.

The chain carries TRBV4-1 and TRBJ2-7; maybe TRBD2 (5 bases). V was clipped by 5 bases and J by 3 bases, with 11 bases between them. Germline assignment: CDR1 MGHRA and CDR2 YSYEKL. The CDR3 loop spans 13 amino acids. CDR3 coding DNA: TGCGCCAGCAGCTACGGGGTATACTACGAGCAGTACTTC. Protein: CASSYGVYYEQYF.

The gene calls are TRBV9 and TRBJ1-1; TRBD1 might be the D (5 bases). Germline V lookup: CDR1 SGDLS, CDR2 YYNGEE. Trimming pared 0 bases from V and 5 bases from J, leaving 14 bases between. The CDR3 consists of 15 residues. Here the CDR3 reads CASSVAGGGQTEAFF. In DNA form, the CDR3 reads TGTGCCAGCAGCGTAGCGGGGGGAGGGCAAACTGAAGCTTTCTTT.

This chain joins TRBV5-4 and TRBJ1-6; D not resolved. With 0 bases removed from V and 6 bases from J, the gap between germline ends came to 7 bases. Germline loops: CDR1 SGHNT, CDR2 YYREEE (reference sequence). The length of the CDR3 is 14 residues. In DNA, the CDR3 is TGTGCCAGCAGCTTGGACCGGGGTAATTCACCCCTCCACTTT. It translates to CASSLDRGNSPLHF.

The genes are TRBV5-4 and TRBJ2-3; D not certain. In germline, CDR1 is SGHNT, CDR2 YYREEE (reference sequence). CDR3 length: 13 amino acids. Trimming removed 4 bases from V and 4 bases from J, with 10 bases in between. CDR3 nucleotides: TGTGCCAGCAGCCTTGAGGCAGCAGATACGCAGTATTTT. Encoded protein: CASSLEAADTQYF. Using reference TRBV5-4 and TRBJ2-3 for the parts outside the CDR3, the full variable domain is ETGVTQSPTHLIKTRGQQVTLRCSSQSGHNTVSWYQQALGQGPQFIFQYYREEENGRGNFPPRFSGLQFPNYSSELNVNALELDDSALYLCASSLEAADTQYFGPGTRLTVL.